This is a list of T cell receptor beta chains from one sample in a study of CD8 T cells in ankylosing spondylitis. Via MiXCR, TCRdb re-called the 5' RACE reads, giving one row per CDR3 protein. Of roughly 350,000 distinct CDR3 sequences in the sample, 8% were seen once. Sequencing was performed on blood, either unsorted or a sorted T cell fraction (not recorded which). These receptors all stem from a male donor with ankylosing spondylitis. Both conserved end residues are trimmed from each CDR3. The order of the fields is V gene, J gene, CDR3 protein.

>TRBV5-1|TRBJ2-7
ASSSGQGEIGQY
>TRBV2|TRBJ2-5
ASYTGTGRETQY
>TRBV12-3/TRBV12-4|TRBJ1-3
ASTPGTGIGNTIY
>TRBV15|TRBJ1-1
ATSRVWQGEAF
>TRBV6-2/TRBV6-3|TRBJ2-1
ASSYPYEQF
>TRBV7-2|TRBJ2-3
ASSSQGQRGTDTQY
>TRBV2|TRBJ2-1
ASSGLAGGDEQF
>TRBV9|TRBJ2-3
ASSVTPESTDTQY
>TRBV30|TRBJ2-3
AWSVHKSDTQY
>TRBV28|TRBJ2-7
ASSYQYYEQY
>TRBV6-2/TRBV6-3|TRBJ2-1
ASSYSFRAGGNNEQF
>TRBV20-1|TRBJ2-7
SVPGGQGTEQY
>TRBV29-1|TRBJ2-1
SAAREGTYNEQF
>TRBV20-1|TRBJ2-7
SARGTGTYEQY
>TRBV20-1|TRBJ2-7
SASGESYEQY
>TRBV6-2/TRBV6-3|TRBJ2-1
ASSAPRGTSARNEQF
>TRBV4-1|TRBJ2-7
ASSQAGPSSYEQY
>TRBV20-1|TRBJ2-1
SARDRSSDYSYNEQF
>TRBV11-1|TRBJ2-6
ASSLAGTTGSGANVLT
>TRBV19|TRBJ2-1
ASNGGSYEQF
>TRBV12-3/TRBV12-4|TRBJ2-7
ASSFKTGTGKYEQY
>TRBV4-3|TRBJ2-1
ASSQSGDNEQF
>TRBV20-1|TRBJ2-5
RAPRTGKETQY
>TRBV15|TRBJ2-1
ATKRDGYNEQF
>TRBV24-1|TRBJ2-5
ATSEAGKETQY
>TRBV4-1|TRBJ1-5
ASSHRGRGVQPQH
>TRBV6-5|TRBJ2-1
ASSLADSSYNEQF
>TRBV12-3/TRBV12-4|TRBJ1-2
ASSKDRGRRYGYT
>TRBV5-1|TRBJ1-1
ASSLEGMNTEAF
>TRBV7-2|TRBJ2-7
ASSFIVIGSTYEQY
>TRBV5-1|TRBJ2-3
ASSLEEAVTDTQY
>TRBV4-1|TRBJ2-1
ASSQVRATNEQF
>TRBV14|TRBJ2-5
ASSHLAGVSETQY
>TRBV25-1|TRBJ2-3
ASSGRRMGTQY
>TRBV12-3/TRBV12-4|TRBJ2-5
ASIPSGRAGETQY
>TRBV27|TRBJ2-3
ASSPSPVDTQY
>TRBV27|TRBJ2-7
ASSLSLAGVSYEQY
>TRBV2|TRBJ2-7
ASRQTSGSYEQY
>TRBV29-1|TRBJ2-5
SVDSGGPETQY
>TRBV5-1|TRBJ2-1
ASSLGTSINEQF
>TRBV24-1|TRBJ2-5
ATSDPQGSETQY
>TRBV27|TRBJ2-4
ASSQTSGQNIQY
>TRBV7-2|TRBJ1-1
ASSYRAGSGTEAF
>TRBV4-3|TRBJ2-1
ASSQDGLGGSSYNEQF
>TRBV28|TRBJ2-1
ASRRGGRGDEQF
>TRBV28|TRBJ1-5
ASSRQGFGQPQH
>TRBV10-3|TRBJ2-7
AIKVGPRGYEQY
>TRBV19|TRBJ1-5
ASSIGGGQYNQPQH
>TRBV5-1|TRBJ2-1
ASSLGGLAGGLGQF
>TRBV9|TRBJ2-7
ASSVGLAGPYEQY
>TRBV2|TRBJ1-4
ASSEAHGGARELF
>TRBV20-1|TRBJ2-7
SASGTDPYEQY
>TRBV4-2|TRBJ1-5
ASSHSNQPQH